This entry features one T cell receptor beta chain sequence. Its antigen is not identified. Germline loops: CDR1 MDHEN, CDR2 SYDVKM. The CDR3 is 13 residues long. The V gene lost 2 bases and the J gene lost 12 bases, with 13 bases spanning the gap. This sample stems from a study of blood T cells in healthy people across ages. All donors came from Russia, were Caucasian and healthy, and spanned ages roughly 6 to 95. Isolation of PBMCs gave at least 6 million cells per sample. Together with a sample-barcoded 5' primer, a J-beta primer mix was included in a second PCR lasting about 7 to 12 cycles. TCRdb re-called the 5' RACE reads with MiXCR, one entry per CDR3 protein. The sample lists about 1.8 million distinct CDR3 sequences, just under 50% occurring once. General study results and limits: Diversity of TCR beta per million T cells declined in a roughly linear way with age. Comparison with aged donors showed that long-lived donors had more naive CD4+ cells and higher diversity.

The V call is TRBV28, the J call TRBJ1-4, with D hard to call. The sequencing input was blood. This clonotype was obtained from a woman aged 40 to 49 in good health. The CDR3 DNA is TGTGCCAGCAGTTTAAACGCCCCAGTGGAACTGTTTTTT. Its translation: CASSLNAPVELFF.